The 4 T cell receptor beta chains presented below share a single source sample, sequenced in a study of T-cell memory formation after mild COVID-19. TCRdb re-analysed the 5' RACE reads in MiXCR, keeping a single row per CDR3 protein. Among roughly 350,000 distinct CDR3 sequences listed, 20% to 25% were seen once. Material for sequencing was PBMCs or a T cell subset sorted from them (not recorded which). The receptors stem from an adult woman who had mild COVID-19 (a few samples of this study predate the infection). Cell type and time point are not known.

There are a few counts of this clonotype. This sequence joins TRBV28 and TRBJ1-2; D is perhaps TRBD1 (5 bases). With 9 bases removed from V and 2 bases from J, the gap between germline ends came to 10 bases. Germline CDR1 reads MDHEN; CDR2 reads SYDVKM. The CDR3 spans 12 residues. The CDR3 here is CASTQGNYGYTF. The DNA of the CDR3 is TGTGCCAGTACCCAGGGAAACTATGGCTACACCTTC.

The chain joins TRBV12-3 or TRBV12-4 to TRBJ2-3; D is ambiguous. Trimming shortened V by 7 bases and J by 2 bases, and 19 bases separated the two germline ends. This CDR3 spans 16 amino acids. The CDR3 region has the DNA TGTGCCAGCACCCCCCCTACCAGGCGTTACACAGATACGCAGTATTTT. This codes for CASTPPTRRYTDTQYF.

This clonotype was detected a few times. This chain uses TRBV24-1 with TRBJ2-3, with TRBD2 as a possible D gene (6 bases). V was cut by 4 bases and J by 6 bases, with 19 bases left in between. This CDR3 region has 16 residues. From germline, CDR1 is KGHDR and CDR2 SFDVKD. The CDR3 is CATSDLRDGGVDTQYF. For the CDR3, the DNA is TGTGCCACCAGTGACCTCCGGGACGGAGGGGTGGATACGCAGTATTTT.

The V call is TRBV27, the J call TRBJ2-7, with D possibly being TRBD1 (8 bases). V lost 7 bases and J 5 bases, leaving 18 bases between the germline ends. CDR3 size: 14 residues. Germline-derived CDR1 and CDR2 are MNHEY and SMNVEV (reference sequence). The CDR3 spells CASTRQGTIHEQYF. In DNA form, the CDR3 reads TGTGCCAGCACCAGACAGGGGACTATCCACGAGCAGTACTTC.